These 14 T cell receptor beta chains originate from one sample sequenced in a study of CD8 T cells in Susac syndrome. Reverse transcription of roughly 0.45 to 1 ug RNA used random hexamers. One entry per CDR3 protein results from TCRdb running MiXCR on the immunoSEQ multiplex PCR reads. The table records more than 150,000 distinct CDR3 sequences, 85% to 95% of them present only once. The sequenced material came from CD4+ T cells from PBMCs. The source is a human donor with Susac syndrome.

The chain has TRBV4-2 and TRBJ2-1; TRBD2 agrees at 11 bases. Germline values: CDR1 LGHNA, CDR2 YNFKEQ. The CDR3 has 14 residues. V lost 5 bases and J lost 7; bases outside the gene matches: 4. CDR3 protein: CASSASGGLNEQFF. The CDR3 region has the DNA TGTGCCAGCAGCGCTAGCGGGGGGTTAAATGAGCAGTTCTTC.

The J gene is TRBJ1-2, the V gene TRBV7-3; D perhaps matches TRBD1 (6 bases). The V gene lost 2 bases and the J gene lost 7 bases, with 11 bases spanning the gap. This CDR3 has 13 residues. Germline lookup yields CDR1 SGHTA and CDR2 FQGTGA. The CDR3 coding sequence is TGTGCCAGCAGCTTAGACAGGCAGGGTGGCTACACCTTC. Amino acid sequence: CASSLDRQGGYTF.

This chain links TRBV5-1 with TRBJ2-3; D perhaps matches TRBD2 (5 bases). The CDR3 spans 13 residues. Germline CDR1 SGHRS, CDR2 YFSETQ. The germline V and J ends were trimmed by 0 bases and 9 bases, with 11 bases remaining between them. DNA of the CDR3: TGCGCCAGCAGCTTGGCGCCCGGGAACACGCAGTATTTT. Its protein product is CASSLAPGNTQYF.

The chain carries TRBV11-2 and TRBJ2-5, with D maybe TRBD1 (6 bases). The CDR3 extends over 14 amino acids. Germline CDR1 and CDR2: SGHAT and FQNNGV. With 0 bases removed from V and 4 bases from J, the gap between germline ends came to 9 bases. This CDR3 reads CASSLDRGPETQYF. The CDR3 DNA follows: TGTGCCAGCAGCTTAGACAGGGGACCAGAGACCCAGTACTTC.

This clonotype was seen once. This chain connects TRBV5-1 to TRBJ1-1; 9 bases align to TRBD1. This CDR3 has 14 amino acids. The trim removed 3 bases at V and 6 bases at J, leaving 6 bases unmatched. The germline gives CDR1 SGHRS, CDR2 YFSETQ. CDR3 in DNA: TGCGCCAGCAGCTCGGGACAGGGAAACCCTGAAGCTTTCTTT. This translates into CASSSGQGNPEAFF.

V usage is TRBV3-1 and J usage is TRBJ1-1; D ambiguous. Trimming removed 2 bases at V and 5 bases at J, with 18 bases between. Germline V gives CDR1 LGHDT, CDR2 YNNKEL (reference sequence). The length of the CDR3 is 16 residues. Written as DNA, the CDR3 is TGTGCCAGCAGCCAATCCCGGGATCCTAGTGGGACTGAAGCTTTCTTT. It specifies CASSQSRDPSGTEAFF.

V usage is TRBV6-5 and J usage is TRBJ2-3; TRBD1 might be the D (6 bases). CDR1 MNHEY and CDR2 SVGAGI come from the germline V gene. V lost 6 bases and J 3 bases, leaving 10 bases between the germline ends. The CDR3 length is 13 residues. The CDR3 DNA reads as TGTGCCAGCAGACACCAGGGGACAGATACGCAGTATTTT. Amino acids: CASRHQGTDTQYF.

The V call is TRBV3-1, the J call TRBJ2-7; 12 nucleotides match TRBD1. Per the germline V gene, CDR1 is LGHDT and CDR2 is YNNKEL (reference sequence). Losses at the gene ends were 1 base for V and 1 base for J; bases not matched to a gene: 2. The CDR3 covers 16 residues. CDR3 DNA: TGTGCCAGCAGCCAAGTGGGACAGGGGGCTTCCTACGAGCAGTACTTC. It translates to CASSQVGQGASYEQYF.

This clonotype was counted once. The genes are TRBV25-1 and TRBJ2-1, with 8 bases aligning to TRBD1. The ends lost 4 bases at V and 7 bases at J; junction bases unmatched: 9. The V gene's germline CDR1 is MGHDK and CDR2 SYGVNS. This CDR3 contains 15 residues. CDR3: CASSGGGTGWNEQFF. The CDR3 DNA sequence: TGTGCCAGCAGTGGAGGGGGGACAGGATGGAATGAGCAGTTCTTC.

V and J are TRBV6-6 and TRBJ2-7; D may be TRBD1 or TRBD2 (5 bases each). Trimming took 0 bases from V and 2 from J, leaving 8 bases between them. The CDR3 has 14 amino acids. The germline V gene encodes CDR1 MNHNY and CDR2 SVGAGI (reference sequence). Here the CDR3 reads CASSYSGVTYEQYF. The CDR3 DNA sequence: TGTGCCAGCAGTTACTCGGGGGTCACCTACGAGCAGTACTTC.

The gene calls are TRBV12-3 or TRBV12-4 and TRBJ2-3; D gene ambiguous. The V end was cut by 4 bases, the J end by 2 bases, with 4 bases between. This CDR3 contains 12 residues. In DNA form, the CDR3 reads TGTGCCAGCAGTTCGACCACAGATACGCAGTATTTT. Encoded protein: CASSSTTDTQYF.

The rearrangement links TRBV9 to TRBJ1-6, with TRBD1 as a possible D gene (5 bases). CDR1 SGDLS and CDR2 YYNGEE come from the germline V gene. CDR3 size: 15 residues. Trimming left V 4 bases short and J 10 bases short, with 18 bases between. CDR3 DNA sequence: TGTGCCAGCAGCCCCGGGGGAGGGGTAGGCTCACCCCTCCACTTT. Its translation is CASSPGGGVGSPLHF.

This CDR3 reads CSQGLTANEQFF. The CDR3, as DNA: TGCAGCCAGGGACTAACCGCCAATGAGCAGTTCTTC. The chain uses TRBV29-1 and TRBJ2-1; 7 nucleotides line up with TRBD2. Germline loops: CDR1 SQVTM, CDR2 ANQGSEA. This CDR3 is built from 12 residues. Germline trimming cut 8 bases from V and 6 bases from J; bases unmatched to any gene: 7.

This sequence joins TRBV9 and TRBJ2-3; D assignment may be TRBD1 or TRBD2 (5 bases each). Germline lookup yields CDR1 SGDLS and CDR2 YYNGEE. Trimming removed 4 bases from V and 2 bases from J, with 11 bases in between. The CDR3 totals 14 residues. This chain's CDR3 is CASSYGTYTDTQYF. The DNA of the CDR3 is TGTGCCAGCAGCTACGGGACGTACACAGATACGCAGTATTTT.